The 18 T cell receptor beta chains reported below all come from one sample, sequenced in a study of CD8 T cells in ankylosing spondylitis. TCRdb reanalysed the 5' RACE reads using MiXCR and keeps one entry per CDR3 protein. The data contain around 320,000 distinct CDR3 sequences, less than 25% of them singletons. The sample taken for sequencing was blood, either unsorted or a sorted T cell fraction (not recorded which). These receptors all stem from a female donor with ankylosing spondylitis or in good health (not recorded which).

This clonotype was detected many times. CDR3 region: CASSTGQGHNEQYF. The DNA for the CDR3 is TGCGCCAGCAGCACGGGACAGGGGCACAACGAGCAGTACTTC. V is TRBV5-1 and J is TRBJ2-7, with TRBD1 matching 10 bases. V lost 4 bases to trimming and J lost 5 bases; unmatched junction nucleotides: 6. CDR3 length equals 14 residues. CDR1 and CDR2 (germline): SGHRS, YFSETQ.

This clonotype was counted many times. The rearrangement uses TRBV5-6 and TRBJ2-7; D is unclear. This CDR3 region has 11 residues. Germline loops: CDR1 SGHDT, CDR2 YYEEEE. Trimming left V 5 bases short and J 0 bases short, with 3 bases between. Here the CDR3 DNA reads TGTGCCAGCAGTTTCTCCTACGAGCAGTACTTC. It yields the protein CASSFSYEQYF.

This clonotype has only a few counts. V gene TRBV4-3 combines with J gene TRBJ2-4; 7 nucleotides agree with TRBD1. CDR1 is LGHNA and CDR2 is YSLEER in the germline V gene. V was pared by 1 base and J by 0 bases, with 6 bases of the junction left unmatched. The CDR3 has 17 residues. The CDR3 protein is CASSQGPGQRAKNIQYF. In DNA, the CDR3 is TGCGCCAGCAGCCAAGGACCGGGACAGAGAGCCAAAAACATTCAGTACTTC.

The CDR3 DNA is TGCAGTGCTGCAGCCGACAGGTACACTGAAGCTTTCTTT. It specifies CSAAADRYTEAFF. The chain is built from TRBV20-1 and TRBJ1-1; D may be TRBD1 (6 bases). CDR1 and CDR2 (germline): DFQATT, SNEGSKA (reference sequence). Trimming removed 5 bases from V and 3 bases from J, with 13 bases in between. This CDR3 is 13 amino acids long.

The rearrangement joins TRBV7-9 to TRBJ2-3, with TRBD2 matching over 8 bases. After removal of 2 bases from V and 2 bases from J, the junction contained 3 bases not matched to a gene. CDR1 SEHNR and CDR2 FQNEAQ come from the germline V gene (reference sequence). The CDR3 has 15 amino acids. CDR3 protein: CASSLTGRDTDTQYF. The CDR3 DNA reads TGTGCCAGCAGCTTAACCGGGAGGGACACAGATACGCAGTATTTT.

This clonotype was seen a single time. The chain couples TRBV7-9 to TRBJ1-5, with D uncertain. Germline values: CDR1 SEHNR, CDR2 FQNEAQ (reference sequence). The CDR3 spans 12 residues. Trimming took 1 base from V and 10 from J, leaving 8 bases between them. CDR3: CASSLVGGPQHF. Written as DNA, the CDR3 is TGTGCCAGCAGCTTAGTGGGTGGTCCCCAGCATTTT.

The chain has TRBV19 and TRBJ2-6, with a possible D match to TRBD1 (6 bases). Germline CDR1 and CDR2: LNHDA and SQIVND (reference sequence). Trimming cost V 5 bases and J 0 bases, with 17 bases left between them. The CDR3 is 18 amino acids. The CDR3 coding sequence is TGTGCCAGTAGTCATATAGCGACAGGAGGCTCTGGGGCCAACGTCCTGACTTTC. Its protein is CASSHIATGGSGANVLTF.

This clonotype was detected ten times or more. The rearrangement uses TRBV6-1 and TRBJ2-7; 11 bases are shared with TRBD1. The CDR3 consists of 15 residues. Looked up from germline, CDR1 is MNHNS and CDR2 is SASEGT. V was clipped by 6 bases and J by 4 bases; unmatched bases: 8. Written as DNA, the CDR3 is TGTGCCAGCAGCTTTCGGACAGGGGGCTTATACGAGCAGTACTTC. Translating it yields CASSFRTGGLYEQYF.

This clonotype was observed a few times. The chain links TRBV6-1 to TRBJ1-2; 8 nucleotides line up with TRBD1. The CDR3 runs to 14 residues. Looked up from germline, CDR1 is MNHNS and CDR2 is SASEGT. The J segment lost 4 bases and the V segment lost 6 bases, leaving 7 bases of the junction unmatched. The chain's CDR3 is CASRDDRGGYGYTF. Here the CDR3 DNA reads TGTGCCAGCAGAGACGACAGGGGTGGCTATGGCTACACCTTC.

This clonotype showed up just a few times. V is TRBV20-1 and J is TRBJ2-1, with D unclear. The germline CDR1 and CDR2 sequences are DFQATT and SNEGSKA (reference sequence). V was pared by 3 bases and J by 0 bases, with 9 bases between. The CDR3 covers 14 residues. In DNA form, the CDR3 reads TGCAGTGCTAGTCAGAGCACCTCCTACAATGAGCAGTTCTTC. Its protein product is CSASQSTSYNEQFF.

The V and J genes are TRBV18 and TRBJ2-5; D remains unclear. This CDR3 is built from 16 residues. Between the trimmed V and J ends, which lost 3 bases and 5 bases, there was a span of 19 bases. The germline gives CDR1 KGHSH, CDR2 LQKENI. The CDR3: CASSPLGISDRETQYF. CDR3 nucleotide sequence: TGTGCCAGCTCACCTCTGGGCATATCCGACCGGGAGACCCAGTACTTC.

This clonotype turned up a few times. The rearrangement uses TRBV5-6 and TRBJ2-1, with D tentatively TRBD1 or TRBD2 (5 bases each). V shed 4 bases and J shed 7 bases, with 27 bases lying between them. Germline loops: CDR1 SGHDT, CDR2 YYEEEE. The CDR3 sequence is 18 residues long. The CDR3 DNA is TGTGCCAGCAGCCCCGTTCGGGGACCTAGTGTTCTCTTTAATGAGCAGTTCTTC. Its translation is CASSPVRGPSVLFNEQFF. Using reference TRBV5-6 and TRBJ2-1 for the parts outside the CDR3, the full variable domain is DAGVTQSPTHLIKTRGQQVTLRCSPKSGHDTVSWYQQALGQGPQFIFQYYEEEERQRGNFPDRFSGHQFPNYSSELNVNALLLGDSALYLCASSPVRGPSVLFNEQFFGPGTRLTVL.

The chain recombines TRBV11-2 with TRBJ2-5; 7 nucleotides agree with TRBD1. Trimming removed 5 bases from V and 5 bases from J; junction bases left unmatched: 5. Germline-derived CDR1 and CDR2 are SGHAT and FQNNGV. The CDR3 runs 13 residues. The DNA for the CDR3 is TGTGCCAGCAGCAGGGACAGAGACGAGACCCAGTACTTC. As protein: CASSRDRDETQYF.

This clonotype was detected ten times or more. This chain links TRBV10-3 with TRBJ2-7, with TRBD2 matching over 13 bases. V lost 11 bases to trimming and J lost 2 bases; unmatched junction nucleotides: 3. The length of the CDR3 is 13 residues. Looked up from germline, CDR1 is ENHRY and CDR2 is SYGVKD. Here the CDR3 DNA reads TGTGCCGTAGGGACTAGCGGGACCTACGAGCAGTACTTC. Translation: CAVGTSGTYEQYF.

There are a few counts of this clonotype. This chain connects TRBV7-8 to TRBJ1-2; no firm D call. V lost 4 bases, J lost 4 bases, and 13 bases lay in between. The germline V gene encodes CDR1 SGHVS and CDR2 FQNEAQ. The CDR3 consists of 14 residues. The chain's CDR3 is CASSSQRRRYGYTF. The CDR3 DNA is TGTGCCAGCAGCTCCCAGAGGCGGCGCTATGGCTACACCTTC.

The V and J genes are TRBV12-3 or TRBV12-4 and TRBJ2-7, with 9 bases aligning to TRBD1. This CDR3 contains 15 residues. V lost 2 bases and J lost 0; bases outside the gene matches: 2. The CDR3 region is CASSLSGQGSYEQYF. CDR3 DNA sequence: TGTGCCAGCAGTTTATCGGGACAGGGCTCCTACGAGCAGTACTTC.

This clonotype was picked up a small number of times. The chain is built from TRBV10-3 and TRBJ1-2, with D unclear. CDR1 is ENHRY and CDR2 is SYGVKD in the germline V gene. The CDR3 length is 11 residues. CDR3 in amino acids: CASGEALGYTF. The CDR3 coding sequence is TGTGCATCCGGGGAGGCCCTTGGCTACACCTTC.

Turning to this clonotype: The junction does not match germline at one end; this may be a read error. The gene calls are TRBV6-5 and TRBJ2-6; perhaps TRBD2 as D (5 bases). This CDR3 region has 17 residues. In germline, CDR1 is MNHEY, CDR2 SVGAGI. CDR3 nucleotide sequence: TGTGCCAGCAGTTACTCTATTTGGGTATCCGGGGTCAACGTCCTGACTTTC. Amino acid sequence: CASSYSIWVSGVNVLTF.